This entry features one T cell receptor beta chain sequence. This clone showed up many times. The antigen it binds to is not known. Base quality data are lacking; no much larger clone is found one base away. The library was made by the immunoSEQ multiplex PCR assay. For TCR sequencing, RNA was extracted from every sample and reverse transcribed into cDNA to serve as template. First-strand cDNA was synthesized with SuperScript III using a 2:1 mix of oligo-dT and random hexamers. A synthetic immune receptor repertoire was used to assess amplification bias, and residual bias was removed computationally. The authors' analysis ran thus. Raw reads were preprocessed to remove errors, and CDR3 was defined by IMGT conventions from the conserved cysteine to phenylalanine. Clonality was computed by normalizing Shannon entropy by log2 of the number of productive unique TCRs and subtracting the result from 1. Whether scalp clones were CD4 or CD8 was inferred by matching scalp TCRbeta sequences against CD4 and CD8 repertoires sorted from blood. TCRdb provides this immuneACCESS table in a form limited to in-frame rearrangements. Some clones are lacking; in checked studies, under half of them reflect an unresolved V gene, and why the rest are absent is not known. For V, J and clone size, that table is used; D and trimming come from the DNA. The sample profile shows approximately 110,000 clones; about three fifths of them were found once. The top ten clonotypes cover 9% to 15% of the sample.

CDR3 length: 15 amino acids, cysteine to phenylalanine. The read is trimmed to its CDR3 DNA, 45 bases read in frame from base 1. CDR1 and CDR2 (LGHNA, YNFKEQ) derive from the germline V gene. Deletion took 1 base off V and 4 bases off J, with a span of 12 bases between the germline ends. The data belong to a study of CD8+ T cells in alopecia areata (dated by TCRdb to the late 2010s). Some background on the complete study: The treated patients took part in an open-label pilot trial in which moderate-to-severe alopecia areata was treated with oral tofacitinib at 5 to 10 mg twice daily. In treated patients, disease severity was measured using the SALT score, which gives the percentage of scalp surface area affected. Biopsies were taken from tofacitinib-treated patients at baseline and at 4 and 24 weeks of treatment, and a later scalp biopsy was taken in several of the tofacitinib-treated patients. In humans, TCRbeta sequencing was performed on scalp tissue and on sorted CD4+ and CD8+ peripheral blood T cells from healthy controls and from patients with patchy or totalis/universalis alopecia areata. High-throughput TCRbeta sequencing was used to examine T cell clonal expansion in alopecia areata in both the C3H/HeJ mouse model and human patients. TCRbeta CDR3 regions were amplified by immunoSEQ multiplex PCR with 35 Vbeta forward and 13 Jbeta reverse primers. Patients stayed on tofacitinib for 6 to 18 months and then had 6 months of follow-up off drug so that delayed response and recurrence could be assessed. Scalp clonality was compared across normal scalp (n=4), patchy alopecia areata scalp (n=8), and alopecia totalis/universalis scalp (n=8). RNA was obtained with the PAXgene miRNA kit for fixed scalp, the miRNeasy kit for PBMCs, and the RNeasy kit for mouse skin. Overall study results and their limits: With tofacitinib, both scalp clonality and the number of expanded CD8+ clones among the top 100 scalp clones went down significantly. Higher clonality and more expanded CD8+ clones were observed in lesional scalp than in normal scalp, particularly in alopecia totalis/universalis, a finding suggestive of antigenic drive. Because the treated cohort was small and included a single nonresponder, larger studies are needed to assess links between baseline CD8+ expansion and response. Compared with mice, TCR sequences shared between patients were less clear, possibly partly because of HLA diversity across the patient population. Many expanded lesional clones were found to persist in scalp and blood during tofacitinib treatment, and relapse after treatment cessation may be partly explained by this persistence. Unlike mouse skin, where gammadelta T cells dominate, normal human skin contains resident alphabeta T cells that get sequenced too, which complicates analysis of the scalp TCR repertoire.

The time point label of this sample denotes: around 26 weeks on oral tofacitinib. The sample's treatment or condition label, in plain terms: oral pan-JAK inhibitor, 5-10 mg twice daily. Lesional scalp punch biopsies and peripheral blood were obtained from alopecia areata patients. PBMCs were separated by density centrifugation and stained for CD3, CD4 and CD8, after which CD4+ and CD8+ T cells were sorted on a FACSAria. This material consisted of CD8+ T cells sorted from blood, taken at week 24, from a patient treated with tofacitinib. The rearrangement combines TRBV4-2 with TRBJ2-3; the D segment is perhaps TRBD1 or TRBD2, each sharing 5 matched bases. The clonotype comes from a human donor with alopecia areata. The DNA sequence follows: TGTGCCAGCAGCCAAGCACGGGACGGCCCAGATACGCAGTATTTT. This is translated as CASSQARDGPDTQYF.